These T cell receptor beta chains were read from a single sample in a study of T cell responses to AZD1222 COVID-19 vaccine. Only in-frame clones appear in the TCRdb table, and some are missing; sequencing was by immunoSEQ multiplex PCR. The table has about 140,000 clones, approximately 89% seen once. Source: peripheral blood, taken 28 days after the second AZD1222 dose. These receptors all come from an adult who received the AZD1222 COVID-19 vaccine. The CDR3 runs from the conserved cysteine through the conserved F or W. A D gene is named only where the DNA matches it firmly.

CDR3aa,d_gene,v_gene
CASSSLGSPLHF,-,TRBV5-4
CASSPRDSIQYF,TRBD1,TRBV19
CASSLVPGADTQYF,-,TRBV7-2
CASSLVAGQEEKLFF,-,TRBV5-1
CASSPSVSLVSGANVLTF,-,TRBV18
CASSQDEGHSHLVSEQYF,-,TRBV4-1
CASSPPLGRGTYNEQFF,-,TRBV19
CASSAQGIEAFF,-,TRBV9
CASSLHRGQQYF,TRBD1,TRBV11-2
CASSLWPGGSPRTNSPLHF,TRBD1,TRBV7-2
CASSKDRMIVRTGVDSNQPQHF,-,TRBV21-1
CASSQTGDRGNTIYF,TRBD1,TRBV4-2
CARSPGQNDQPQHF,-,TRBV5-3
CASTASGSEETQYF,TRBD2,TRBV28
CASSQDNDIYQPQHF,-,TRBV3-1/TRBV3-2
CSVGPGGGSYNEQFF,TRBD2,TRBV29-1
CALWSQSDKGGGEQFF,TRBD1,TRBV2
CASHPGLGTYEQYF,-,TRBV7-8
CASSEAWQPHEKLFF,-,TRBV6-1
CASSRGGDSYGYTF,TRBD1,TRBV5-1
CASSYISGGYEQYF,-,TRBV7-9
CASMYSESQKYEQYF,-,TRBV2
CASRATGAKHSYEQYF,-,TRBV2
CASSTGLFEQYF,-,TRBV27
CASSRDRGLGEQYF,TRBD1,TRBV7-3
CASSPLRSGLDEKLFF,-,TRBV18
CASSPGGSQPQHF,-,TRBV18
CASSNSGRQDEQYF,TRBD2,TRBV6-2/TRBV6-3
CASTPDVAGHSYEQYF,-,TRBV7-2
CASSPQGQGAWADTQYF,TRBD1,TRBV9
CSVGGDSYGYTF,TRBD1,TRBV29-1